These 10 T cell receptor beta chains came from one sample sequenced in a study of tumor and adjacent non-tumor tissue in lung cancer. This sample's RNA came from whole unsorted tissue. A modified ARM-PCR protocol with three rounds of nested PCR amplified TCRbeta. MiXCR, run by TCRdb on the multiplex PCR reads, gives a single entry per CDR3 protein. The table includes under 140,000 distinct CDR3 sequences, approximately 84% detected once. The sample consisted of lung tumor tissue. Every receptor here comes from a man aged 70-80 years with non-small cell lung cancer.

The CDR3 region has the DNA TGTGCCAACAGGACTAGCGCCAATACCGGGGAGCTGTTTTTT. Its protein product is CANRTSANTGELFF. V and J are TRBV6-5 and TRBJ2-2; TRBD2 aligns across 9 bases. Trimming removed 10 bases from V and 5 bases from J; junction bases left unmatched: 8. In germline, CDR1 is MNHEY, CDR2 SVGAGI. This CDR3 spans 14 amino acids.

This clonotype was recorded once. The rearrangement links TRBV4-2 to TRBJ1-2; D gene unclear. CDR1 is LGHNA, CDR2 YNFKEQ, per germline. There are 14 residues in the CDR3. In nucleotides, the CDR3 is TGTGTCAGTAGCCAAGCCGGGAGGAGCTATGGCTACACCTTC. Translation gives CVSSQAGRSYGYTF.

As regards this clonotype: The germline gene is not matched at one end of the junction; a read error may be the cause. The chain joins TRBV4-1 to TRBJ1-2; D is unresolved. The CDR3 contains 14 residues. The germline gives CDR1 MGHRA, CDR2 YSYEKL. This chain's CDR3 is CASSQSARNYGYIF. The CDR3 DNA follows: TGCGCCAGTAGCCAAAGTGCACGGAACTATGGCTACATCTTC.

This clonotype was observed a few times. The V call is TRBV16, the J call TRBJ2-7; D perhaps matches TRBD1 (5 bases). CDR3 length: 13 residues. V lost 5 bases and J 3 bases, leaving 11 bases between the germline ends. From germline, CDR1 is KGHSY and CDR2 FQNENV. The CDR3, as DNA: TGTGCCAGCAGCGTACCAGGGATCTACGAGCAGTACTTC. Its translation is CASSVPGIYEQYF.

The CDR3 sequence: CASSYRAQSQGRAFF. The CDR3 DNA sequence: TGTGCCAGCAGTTACAGGGCCCAGAGTCAGGGACGGGCTTTCTTT. The rearrangement joins TRBV6-5 to TRBJ1-1; perhaps TRBD1 as D (5 bases). The germline V gene encodes CDR1 MNHEY and CDR2 SVGAGI. This CDR3 spans 15 amino acids. Trimming pared 2 bases from V and 11 bases from J, leaving 21 bases between.

Only one count was recorded for this clonotype. As the CDR3 is not closed by the conserved phenylalanine or tryptophan, this likely results from a read error. The DNA is omitted, as the CDR3 cannot be located on it reliably, and the CDR3 follows TCRdb's listing. The chain is built from TRBV5-1 and TRBJ2-7; the table assigns TRBD1, which was not confirmed against the DNA. CDR1 and CDR2 from the germline V gene are SGHRS and YFSETQ. A total of 16 residues make up the CDR3, ends included. CDR3 loop: CASSLNGQGATYEQYS.

To note about this clonotype: A much larger clone differs by one base, so this may be a read error. The chain links TRBV5-1 to TRBJ1-1; 7 nucleotides align to TRBD1. The CDR3 length is 15 residues. The germline V gene encodes CDR1 SGHRS and CDR2 YFSETQ. This CDR3 is CASSPGDRWNTETFF. The CDR3 nucleotides are TGCGCCAGCAGCCCAGGGGACAGATGGAACACTGAAACTTTCTTT.

The V gene is TRBV11-3, the J gene TRBJ1-2; D gene ambiguous. The CDR3 runs to 15 residues. The germline V and J ends were trimmed by 9 bases and 4 bases, with 21 bases remaining between them. The V gene's germline CDR1 is SGHNT and CDR2 YENEEA. The CDR3 region has the DNA TGTGCCAGTAGGTTAGAACACGGACGGATCTATGGCTACACCTTC. Amino acids: CASRLEHGRIYGYTF.

The sample holds a few counts of this clonotype. At one of its ends the junction is not consistent with the germline gene, which may arise from a read error. This chain connects TRBV4-1 to TRBJ1-2, with a possible D match to TRBD1 (5 bases). In germline, CDR1 is MGHRA, CDR2 YSYEKL. The CDR3 is 14 amino acids. The DNA of the CDR3 is TGCGCTAGCAGCCAAATGAGGGGAATCTATGGCTACACCTTC. It is translated as CASSQMRGIYGYTF.

Regarding this clonotype: A much larger clone sits a single nucleotide away, making a read error possible. The rearrangement joins TRBV15 to TRBJ2-3; D is perhaps TRBD1 (6 bases). Germline values: CDR1 LNHNV, CDR2 YYDKDF (reference sequence). Trimming cost V 1 base and J 4 bases, with 15 bases left between them. There are 16 residues in the CDR3. CDR3 loop: CATSRGDSGDPDTQYF. CDR3 nucleotides: TGTGCCACCAGCAGAGGCGATTCAGGGGACCCAGATACGCAGTATTTT.